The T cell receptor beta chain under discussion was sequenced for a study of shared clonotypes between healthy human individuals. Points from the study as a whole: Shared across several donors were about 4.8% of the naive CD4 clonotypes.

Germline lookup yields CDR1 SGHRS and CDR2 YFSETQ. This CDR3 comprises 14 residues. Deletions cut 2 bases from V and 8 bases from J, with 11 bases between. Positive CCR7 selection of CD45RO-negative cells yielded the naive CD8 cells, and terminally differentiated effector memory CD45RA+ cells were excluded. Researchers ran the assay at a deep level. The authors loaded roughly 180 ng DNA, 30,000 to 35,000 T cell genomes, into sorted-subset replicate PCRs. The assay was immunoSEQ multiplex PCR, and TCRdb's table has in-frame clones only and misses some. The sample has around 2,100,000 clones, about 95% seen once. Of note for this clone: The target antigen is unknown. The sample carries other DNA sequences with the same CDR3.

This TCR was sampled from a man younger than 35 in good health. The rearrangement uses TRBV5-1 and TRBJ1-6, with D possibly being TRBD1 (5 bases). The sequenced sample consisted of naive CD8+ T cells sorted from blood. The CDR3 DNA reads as TGCGCCAGCAGCTTCGGACAAGGGTATTCACCCCTCCACTTT. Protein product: CASSFGQGYSPLHF.